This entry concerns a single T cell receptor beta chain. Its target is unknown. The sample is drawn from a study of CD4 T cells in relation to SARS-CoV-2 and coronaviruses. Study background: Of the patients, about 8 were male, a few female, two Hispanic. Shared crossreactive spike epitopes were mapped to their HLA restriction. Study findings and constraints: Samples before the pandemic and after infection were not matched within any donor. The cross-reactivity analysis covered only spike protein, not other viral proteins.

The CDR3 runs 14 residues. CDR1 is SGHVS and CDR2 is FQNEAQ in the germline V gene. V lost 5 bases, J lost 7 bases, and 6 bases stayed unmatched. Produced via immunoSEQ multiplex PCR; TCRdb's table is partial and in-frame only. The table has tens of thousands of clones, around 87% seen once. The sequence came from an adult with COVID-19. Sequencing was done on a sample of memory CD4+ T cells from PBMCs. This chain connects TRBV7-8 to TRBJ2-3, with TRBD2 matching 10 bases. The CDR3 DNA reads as TGTGCCAGCAGCCATCCTAGCGGGGGTTATACGCAGTATTTT. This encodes CASSHPSGGYTQYF.